The source of this TCR beta chain is a study of blood T cell repertoires in COVID-19. Study background: Samples of COVID-19 (acute and convalescent) were obtained from the United States, Italy and Spain. PBMCs, B-cell-depleted T cells, or T cells provided the cDNA or gDNA that made up the material.

The table came from immunoSEQ multiplex PCR; TCRdb's copy has only in-frame clones and leaves some out. The sample records more than 110,000 clones, about 80% being singletons. V gave up 5 bases and J gave up 1 base; unmatched junction bases: 4. CDR1 is SEHNR, CDR2 FQNEAQ, per germline (reference sequence). The CDR3 totals 14 residues. Recruits, aged 18 to 89 years, lived in about two dozen US areas. Donors were grouped by their self-reported clinical history. This clonotype originated in a woman younger than 35 who had been exposed to COVID-19. Sequencing was carried out using PBMCs or T cells enriched from blood (not recorded which). The chain uses TRBV7-9 and TRBJ1-1, with TRBD1 matching over 7 bases. CDR3 DNA sequence: TGTGCCAGCAGCACCTCAGGGGGGAACACTGAAGCTTTCTTT. Translation: CASSTSGGNTEAFF.